Detailed here is one T cell receptor (beta chain). A fixed DNA input of around 0.35 ug was used per bulk PBMC sample. Profiling relied on immunoSEQ multiplex PCR, and the TCRdb table lists in-frame clones only, not all of them. The sample yields about 22,000 clones, roughly 89% seen once. This sample is part of a study of blood T cell dynamics during melanoma immunotherapy. Germline V CDR1 and CDR2: SGHVS, FQNEAQ. This CDR3 contains 13 residues. V lost 3 bases, J lost 4 bases, and 9 bases lay in between. Regarding time point: pre-treatment baseline. This clonotype was obtained from a human donor with melanoma. This sample comprised blood, obtained from a patient treated with checkpoint blockade. The chain recombines TRBV7-8 with TRBJ1-2, with D possibly being TRBD1 (5 bases). The CDR3 loop reads CASSLRGPYGYTF. DNA for the CDR3: TGTGCCAGCAGCTTGAGGGGCCCCTATGGCTACACCTTC.